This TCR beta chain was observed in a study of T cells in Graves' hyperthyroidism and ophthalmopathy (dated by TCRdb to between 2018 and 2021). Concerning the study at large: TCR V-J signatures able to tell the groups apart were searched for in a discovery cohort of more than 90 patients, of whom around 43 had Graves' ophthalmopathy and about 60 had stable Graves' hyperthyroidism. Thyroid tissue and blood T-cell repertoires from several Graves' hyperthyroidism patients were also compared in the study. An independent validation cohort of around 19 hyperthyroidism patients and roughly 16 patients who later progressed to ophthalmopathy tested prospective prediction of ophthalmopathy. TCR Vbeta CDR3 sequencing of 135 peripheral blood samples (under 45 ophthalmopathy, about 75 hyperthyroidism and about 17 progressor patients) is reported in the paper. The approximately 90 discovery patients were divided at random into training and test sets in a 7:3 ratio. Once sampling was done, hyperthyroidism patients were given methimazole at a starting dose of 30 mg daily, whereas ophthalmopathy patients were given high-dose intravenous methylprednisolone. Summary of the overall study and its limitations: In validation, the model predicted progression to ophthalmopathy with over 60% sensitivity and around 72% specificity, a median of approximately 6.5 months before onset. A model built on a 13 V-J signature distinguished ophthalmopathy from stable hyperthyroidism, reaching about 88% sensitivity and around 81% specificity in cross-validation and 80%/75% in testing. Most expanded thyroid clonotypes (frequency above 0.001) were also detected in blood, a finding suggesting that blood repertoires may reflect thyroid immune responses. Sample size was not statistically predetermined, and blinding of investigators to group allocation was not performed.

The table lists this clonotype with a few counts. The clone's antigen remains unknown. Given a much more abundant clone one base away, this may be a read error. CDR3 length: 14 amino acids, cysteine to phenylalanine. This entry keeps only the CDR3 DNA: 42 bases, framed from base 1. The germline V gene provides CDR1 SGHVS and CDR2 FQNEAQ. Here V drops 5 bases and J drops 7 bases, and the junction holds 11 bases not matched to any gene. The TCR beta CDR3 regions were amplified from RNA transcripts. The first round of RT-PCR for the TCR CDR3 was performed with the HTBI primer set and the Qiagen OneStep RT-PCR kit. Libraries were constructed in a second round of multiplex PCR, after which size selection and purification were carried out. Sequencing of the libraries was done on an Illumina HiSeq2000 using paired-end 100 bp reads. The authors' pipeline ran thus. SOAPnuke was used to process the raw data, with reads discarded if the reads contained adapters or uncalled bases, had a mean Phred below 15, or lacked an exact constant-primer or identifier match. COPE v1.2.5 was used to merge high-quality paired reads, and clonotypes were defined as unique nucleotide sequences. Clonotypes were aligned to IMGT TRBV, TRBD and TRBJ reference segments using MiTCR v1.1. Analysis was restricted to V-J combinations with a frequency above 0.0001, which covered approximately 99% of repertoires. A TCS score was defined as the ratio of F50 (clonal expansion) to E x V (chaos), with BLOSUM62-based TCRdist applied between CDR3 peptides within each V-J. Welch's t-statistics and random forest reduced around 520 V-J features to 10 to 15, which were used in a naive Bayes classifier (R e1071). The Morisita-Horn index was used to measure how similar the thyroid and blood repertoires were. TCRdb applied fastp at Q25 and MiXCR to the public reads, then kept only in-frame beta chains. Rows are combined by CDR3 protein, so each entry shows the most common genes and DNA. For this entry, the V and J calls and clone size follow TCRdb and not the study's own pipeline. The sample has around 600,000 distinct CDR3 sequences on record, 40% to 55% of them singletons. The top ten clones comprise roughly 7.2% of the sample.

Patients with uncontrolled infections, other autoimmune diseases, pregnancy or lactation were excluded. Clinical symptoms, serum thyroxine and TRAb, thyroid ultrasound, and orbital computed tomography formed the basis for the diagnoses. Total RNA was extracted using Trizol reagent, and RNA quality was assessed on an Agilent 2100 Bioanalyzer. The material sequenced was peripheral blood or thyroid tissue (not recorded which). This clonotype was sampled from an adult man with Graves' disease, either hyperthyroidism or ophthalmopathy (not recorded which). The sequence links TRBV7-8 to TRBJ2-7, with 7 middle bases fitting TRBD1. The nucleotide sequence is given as TGTGCCAGCAGCCCCGCTCTACAGGGGTCTGAGCAGTACTTC. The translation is CASSPALQGSEQYF. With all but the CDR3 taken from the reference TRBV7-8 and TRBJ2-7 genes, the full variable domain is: GAGVSQSPRYKVAKRGQDVALRCDPISGHVSLFWYQQALGQGPEFLTYFQNEAQLDKSGLPSDRFFAERPEGSVSTLKIQRTQQEDSAVYLCASSPALQGSEQYFGPGTRLTVT.